These 31 T cell receptor beta chains share one sample of origin, sequenced in a study of neurological immune-mediated disorders. One entry per CDR3 protein results from TCRdb running MiXCR on the 5' RACE reads. The data hold some 15,000 distinct CDR3 sequences, with 20% to 25% observed a single time. Sequencing was performed on PBMCs. Source of these receptors: a man aged 50 to 59 in good health.

This clonotype was counted ten times or more. This rearrangement joins TRBV7-8 to TRBJ2-5, with D tentatively TRBD2 (5 bases). This CDR3 has 16 amino acids. Germline CDR1 reads SGHVS; CDR2 reads FQNEAQ. V lost 2 bases and J 4 bases, leaving 17 bases between the germline ends. CDR3 loop: CASSLRRTPATETQYF. The CDR3 DNA reads as TGTGCCAGCAGCTTACGCCGGACTCCCGCTACAGAGACCCAGTACTTC.

This clonotype was counted many times. This chain links TRBV2 with TRBJ1-5; TRBD1 is a possible D gene (5 bases). The CDR3 is made up of 14 amino acids. The V end was cut by 6 bases, the J end by 0 bases, with 9 bases between. Germline CDR1 SNHLY, CDR2 FYNNEI. The CDR3 DNA reads as TGTGCCAGCAGACAGGACCTTAGCAATCAGCCCCAGCATTTT. Residues: CASRQDLSNQPQHF.

This clonotype was picked up many times. The gene calls are TRBV7-2 and TRBJ2-4; D call uncertain. V lost 5 bases and J lost 5, with 16 bases in between. In germline, CDR1 is SGHTA, CDR2 FQGNSA. The CDR3 runs to 15 residues. The CDR3 loop is CASSRLLAEENIQYF. In DNA form, the CDR3 reads TGTGCCAGCAGCCGCCTGCTTGCTGAGGAAAACATTCAGTACTTC.

At least ten counts were recorded for this clonotype. The chain combines TRBV7-8 with TRBJ2-2; 8 bases are shared with TRBD1. The CDR3 sequence is 14 residues long. Losses at the gene ends were 4 bases for V and 5 bases for J; bases not matched to a gene: 3. Germline V lookup: CDR1 SGHVS, CDR2 FQNEAQ. The CDR3 DNA reads TGTGCCAGCAGCTCCGGGACAGGAACCGGGGAGCTGTTTTTT. Translating gives CASSSGTGTGELFF.

This clonotype was picked up many times. The V gene is TRBV5-1, the J gene TRBJ2-6, with TRBD1 matching 9 bases. The CDR3 length is 14 residues. The trim removed 7 bases at V and 3 bases at J, leaving 2 bases unmatched. The germline V gene encodes CDR1 SGHRS and CDR2 YFSETQ. The DNA for the CDR3 is TGCGCCAGCGTGGACAGGGGTGGGGCCAACGTCCTGACTTTC. Translating gives CASVDRGGANVLTF.

This clonotype was seen repeatedly, ten times or more. The CDR3, as DNA: TGCAGTGCTAGATCCCTGGGACAGGGGTCTTCTAGCACAGATACGCAGTATTTT. Its translation is CSARSLGQGSSSTDTQYF. This chain connects TRBV20-1 to TRBJ2-3, with 10 nucleotides matching TRBD1. The CDR3 loop spans 18 amino acids. V dropped 2 bases and J dropped 0; count of bases not matched to a gene: 11. The germline V gene has CDR1 DFQATT and CDR2 SNEGSKA (reference sequence).

CDR3 loop: CASSSRGARTADTQYF. For the CDR3, the DNA is TGTGCCAGCAGTTCAAGGGGAGCAAGGACGGCAGATACGCAGTATTTT. The chain links TRBV27 to TRBJ2-3, with D perhaps being TRBD1 or TRBD2 (5 bases each). The CDR3 spans 16 residues. V dropped 4 bases and J dropped 4 bases, with 18 bases sitting between them. The germline gives CDR1 MNHEY, CDR2 SMNVEV (reference sequence).

This clonotype was detected ten times or more. This rearrangement joins TRBV4-1 to TRBJ2-7; D is tentatively TRBD1 or TRBD2 (5 bases each). The V gene lost 3 bases and the J gene lost 11 bases, with 14 bases spanning the gap. Germline values: CDR1 MGHRA, CDR2 YSYEKL. The CDR3 is made up of 12 amino acids. The CDR3, as DNA: TGCGCCAGCAGCCACCAGCCGGGACCCAAGTACTTC. This codes for CASSHQPGPKYF.

This clonotype was seen repeatedly, ten times or more. The chain links TRBV20-1 to TRBJ1-4, with D uncertain. Germline lookup yields CDR1 DFQATT and CDR2 SNEGSKA (reference sequence). The CDR3 totals 12 residues. V was pared by 0 bases and J by 8 bases, with 7 bases between. The CDR3 protein is CSARDRKEKLFF. CDR3 DNA sequence: TGCAGTGCTAGAGATCGAAAGGAAAAACTGTTTTTT.

J is TRBJ2-7 and V is TRBV18; D is undetermined. Germline CDR1 reads KGHSH; CDR2 reads LQKENI. The CDR3 spans 12 residues. Deletions cut 1 base from V and 1 base from J, with 2 bases between. The CDR3, as DNA: TGTGCCAGCTCACCACAGTCCTACGAGCAGTACTTC. It is translated as CASSPQSYEQYF.

This clonotype showed up just a few times. The rearrangement links TRBV2 to TRBJ2-1; 7 nucleotides match TRBD2. The CDR3 loop spans 13 amino acids. Trimming at V came to 6 bases and at J to 9 bases, leaving 8 bases not matched to a gene. Germline-derived CDR1 and CDR2 are SNHLY and FYNNEI. CDR3: CASRQREWGEQFF. CDR3 sequence (DNA): TGTGCCAGCAGACAGCGGGAATGGGGTGAGCAGTTCTTC. The complete variable domain, with remaining parts taken from reference TRBV2 and TRBJ2-1, reads EPEVTQTPSHQVTQMGQEVILRCVPISNHLYFYWYRQILGQKVEFLVSFYNNEISEKSEIFDDQFSVERPDGSNFTLKIRSTKLEDSAMYFCASRQREWGEQFFGPGTRLTVL.

Ten or more counts support this clonotype. The chain uses TRBV5-1 and TRBJ2-5; D is perhaps TRBD2 (6 bases). CDR1 and CDR2 (germline): SGHRS, YFSETQ. The length of the CDR3 is 14 residues. The V gene lost 3 bases and the J gene lost 2 bases, with 11 bases spanning the gap. The CDR3 DNA follows: TGCGCCAGCAGCTCAGTGGGGGGACAAGAGACCCAGTACTTC. It codes for CASSSVGGQETQYF.

By share, this clonotype ranks as medium-sized. This chain connects TRBV4-2 to TRBJ1-4, with D hard to call. The germline V and J ends were trimmed by 4 bases and 16 bases, with 16 bases remaining between them. Germline CDR1 and CDR2: LGHNA and YNFKEQ. The CDR3 runs to 12 residues. CDR3 sequence: CASSREGQTQFF. In DNA, the CDR3 is TGTGCCAGCAGCCGGGAAGGGCAGACCCAGTTTTTT.

Judged by abundance, this clonotype is medium-sized. This rearrangement joins TRBV20-1 to TRBJ1-5; D uncertain. The CDR3 has 15 amino acids. The V and J ends lost 0 bases and 0 bases respectively, with 9 bases between them. Germline CDR1 DFQATT, CDR2 SNEGSKA (reference sequence). The chain's CDR3 is CSARDPGYSNQPQHF. CDR3 DNA sequence: TGCAGTGCTAGAGATCCGGGGTATAGCAATCAGCCCCAGCATTTT.

This clonotype was counted at least ten times. The rearrangement uses TRBV5-1 and TRBJ2-3, with no clear D. Deletions cut 4 bases from V and 1 base from J, with 16 bases between. The CDR3 loop spans 16 amino acids. Germline CDR1 SGHRS, CDR2 YFSETQ. DNA of the CDR3: TGCGCCAGCAGCCCCCGGGCCGTAGTAGGCACAGATACGCAGTATTTT. Protein product: CASSPRAVVGTDTQYF.

The chain combines TRBV7-3 with TRBJ2-1, with 11 nucleotides matching TRBD2. V dropped 6 bases and J dropped 5; count of bases not matched to a gene: 12. The CDR3 is 17 residues long. Germline CDR1 is SGHTA and CDR2 is FQGTGA. The CDR3 DNA reads as TGTGCCAGCAGTCTCTACCCCTTAGCGGGGGGGAACAATGAGCAGTTCTTC. It codes for CASSLYPLAGGNNEQFF. The variable domain in full, completed from reference TRBV7-3 and TRBJ2-1, reads GAGVSQTPSNKVTEKGKYVELRCDPISGHTALYWYRQSLGQGPEFLIYFQGTGAADDSGLPNDRFFAVRPEGSVSTLKIQRTERGDSAVYLCASSLYPLAGGNNEQFFGPGTRLTVL.

The chain combines TRBV5-1 with TRBJ2-1; 7 bases match TRBD2. Germline V gene sequence: CDR1 SGHRS, CDR2 YFSETQ. Trimming cost V 5 bases and J 5 bases; bases outside gene matches: 7. CDR3 length: 14 amino acids. DNA for the CDR3: TGCGCCAGCAGTTGGGGGGGGACGAACAATGAGCAGTTCTTC. Protein sequence: CASSWGGTNNEQFF. The complete variable domain, with remaining parts taken from reference TRBV5-1 and TRBJ2-1, reads KAGVTQTPRYLIKTRGQQVTLSCSPISGHRSVSWYQQTPGQGLQFLFEYFSETQRNKGNFPGRFSGRQFSNSRSEMNVSTLELGDSALYLCASSWGGTNNEQFFGPGTRLTVL.

This clonotype was counted ten times or more. This chain's CDR3 is CASSFGAKPSYEQYF. CDR3 DNA: TGTGCCAGCAGCTTCGGCGCAAAACCGTCCTACGAGCAGTACTTC. The chain couples TRBV7-2 to TRBJ2-7; no firm D call. CDR1 is SGHTA, CDR2 FQGNSA, per germline. This CDR3 spans 15 amino acids. The germline V and J ends were trimmed by 3 bases and 1 base, with 13 bases remaining between them.

This clonotype was recorded many times. The genes are TRBV7-6 and TRBJ2-7; no definite D call. This CDR3 has 14 amino acids. Germline-derived CDR1 and CDR2 are SGHVS and FNYEAQ. Trimming shortened V by 2 bases and J by 2 bases, and 10 bases separated the two germline ends. The CDR3 bases are TGTGCCAGCAGCTTAACAGTTCGAACCTACGAGCAGTACTTC. Translated, it gives CASSLTVRTYEQYF. Looking up the rest from reference TRBV7-6 and TRBJ2-7 gives the full variable domain: GAGVSQSPRYKVTKRGQDVALRCDPISGHVSLYWYRQALGQGPEFLTYFNYEAQQDKSGLPNDRFSAERPEGSISTLTIQRTEQRDSAMYRCASSLTVRTYEQYFGPGTRLTVT.

Ten or more counts support this clonotype. The rearrangement links TRBV9 to TRBJ2-7; D is unclear. The CDR3 has 13 amino acids. Trimming pared 4 bases from V and 0 bases from J, leaving 8 bases between. Germline V gene data show CDR1 as SGDLS and CDR2 as YYNGEE. In DNA form, the CDR3 reads TGTGCCAGCAGCCGACCACCCTCCTACGAGCAGTACTTC. It encodes CASSRPPSYEQYF.

CDR3 in DNA: TGTGCCAGCAGCTTAGCGACTAGCGGAGACGGAGAGACCCAGTACTTC. Its protein is CASSLATSGDGETQYF. The chain couples TRBV7-6 to TRBJ2-5; 9 bases fit TRBD2. Trimming at V came to 0 bases and at J to 4 bases, leaving 6 bases not matched to a gene. Germline V gene sequence: CDR1 SGHVS, CDR2 FNYEAQ. This CDR3 contains 16 residues.

The chain combines TRBV7-2 with TRBJ2-1; no clear D. Trimming removed 3 bases at V and 8 bases at J, with 11 bases between. The CDR3 length is 13 residues. The germline CDR1 and CDR2 sequences are SGHTA and FQGNSA. Written as DNA, the CDR3 is TGTGCCAGCAGCTTCCTAGTATTGGATGAGCAGTTCTTC. It is translated as CASSFLVLDEQFF.

This clonotype was counted many times. In DNA, the CDR3 is TGTGCCAGCAGTACGGACAGGGGCGGAAGGGAGACCCAGTACTTC. Translating gives CASSTDRGGRETQYF. This rearrangement joins TRBV6-6 to TRBJ2-5, with TRBD1 identical over 9 bases. The CDR3 runs to 15 residues. Germline V gene sequence: CDR1 MNHNY, CDR2 SVGAGI (reference sequence). Trimming removed 5 bases from V and 5 bases from J; junction bases left unmatched: 9.

In this sample, this clonotype turned up many times. V and J are TRBV20-1 and TRBJ2-7, with D uncertain. The CDR3 runs to 13 residues. Germline V gives CDR1 DFQATT, CDR2 SNEGSKA (reference sequence). The V and J ends lost 4 bases and 0 bases respectively, with 10 bases between them. DNA of the CDR3: TGCAGTGCTACCGAATTTAGCTCCTACGAGCAGTACTTC. Residues: CSATEFSSYEQYF.

The V call is TRBV5-1, the J call TRBJ2-1; possibly TRBD1 for D (6 bases). This CDR3 is 14 amino acids long. CDR1 and CDR2 (germline): SGHRS, YFSETQ. Deletions cut 3 bases from V and 4 bases from J, with 11 bases between. CDR3 DNA sequence: TGCGCCAGCAGCTCGGACAGCCAATACAATGAGCAGTTCTTC. It specifies CASSSDSQYNEQFF.

This clonotype was detected ten times or more. The genes are TRBV20-1 and TRBJ1-5; D is possibly TRBD1 (5 bases). Germline V lookup: CDR1 DFQATT, CDR2 SNEGSKA (reference sequence). The CDR3 has 14 amino acids. The V end lost 5 bases, the J end lost 2 bases, and 13 bases lay between the germline ends. Written as DNA, the CDR3 is TGCAGTGCTGCCCTTGGACAAGGCAATCAGCCCCAGCATTTT. As protein: CSAALGQGNQPQHF.

This clonotype was counted many times. The V gene is TRBV7-2, the J gene TRBJ2-3; 8 bases are shared with TRBD1. The V and J ends lost 4 bases and 4 bases, in that order; junction bases with no gene match: 10. This CDR3 has 16 amino acids. CDR1 is SGHTA and CDR2 is FQGNSA in the germline V gene. This CDR3 is CASSYPEGQAPDTQYF. The CDR3 region has the DNA TGTGCCAGCAGCTACCCCGAGGGACAGGCGCCAGATACGCAGTATTTT.

This clonotype has at least ten counts. V is TRBV29-1 and J is TRBJ2-7, with 7 positions matching TRBD2. Trimming cost V 7 bases and J 2 bases; bases outside gene matches: 2. CDR1 and CDR2 from the germline V gene are SQVTM and ANQGSEA. CDR3 size: 11 residues. CDR3 sequence: CSASGPYEQYF. The CDR3 nucleotides read TGCAGCGCTAGCGGTCCCTACGAGCAGTACTTC.

This clonotype is labeled medium-sized. V is TRBV6-5 and J is TRBJ1-3, with 7 bases identical to TRBD1. Germline CDR1 is MNHEY and CDR2 is SVGAGI. Germline trimming cut 6 bases from V and 2 bases from J; bases unmatched to any gene: 4. The CDR3 length is 14 residues. CDR3 loop: CASRRQGTGNTIYF. In nucleotides, the CDR3 is TGTGCCAGCAGACGACAGGGAACTGGAAACACCATATATTTT.

The chain links TRBV7-2 to TRBJ2-5; D remains unclear. This CDR3 has 13 amino acids. Germline CDR1 is SGHTA and CDR2 is FQGNSA. V lost 4 bases and J lost 2, with 8 bases in between. The CDR3 coding sequence is TGTGCCAGCAGCTCACAGCCGCAAGAGACCCAGTACTTC. This encodes CASSSQPQETQYF.

This clonotype was found many times. V gene TRBV3-1 combines with J gene TRBJ2-1, with D hard to call. CDR3 length equals 12 residues. Trimming shortened V by 2 bases and J by 9 bases, and 8 bases separated the two germline ends. Germline CDR1 reads LGHDT; CDR2 reads YNNKEL (reference sequence). DNA for the CDR3: TGTGCCAGCAGCCAAACTGCAGCTGAGCAGTTCTTC. Protein product: CASSQTAAEQFF.